The clone carrying this T cell receptor (beta chain) has only a few counts. Antigen specificity is unknown. The sample originates from a study of shared clonotypes between healthy human individuals. Sequencing used immunoSEQ multiplex PCR; TCRdb keeps in-frame clones, though not all of them. The sample holds about 2 million clones, about 95% seen once. Naive CD8 cells comprised CD45RO-negative, CCR7-positively selected cells, excluding terminally differentiated effector memory CD45RA+ cells. HIV-negative, healthy adults without recent acute infections or vaccinations were the donors. From germline, CDR1 is SGHAT and CDR2 FQNNGV. J was trimmed by 10 bases and V by 5 bases; bases with no gene match: 9. The CDR3 covers 14 residues. Findings of the study overall: Sequencing depth was predicted to influence how clonotypes are shared among donors.

The chain uses TRBV11-2 and TRBJ2-1, with 9 bases identical to TRBD2. Sequences were obtained from naive CD8+ T cells sorted from blood. The source of this sequence is a man younger than 30 in good health. CDR3 protein: CASSMGLAGFEQFF. The CDR3 DNA is TGTGCCAGCAGCATGGGCCTAGCGGGGTTCGAGCAGTTCTTC.